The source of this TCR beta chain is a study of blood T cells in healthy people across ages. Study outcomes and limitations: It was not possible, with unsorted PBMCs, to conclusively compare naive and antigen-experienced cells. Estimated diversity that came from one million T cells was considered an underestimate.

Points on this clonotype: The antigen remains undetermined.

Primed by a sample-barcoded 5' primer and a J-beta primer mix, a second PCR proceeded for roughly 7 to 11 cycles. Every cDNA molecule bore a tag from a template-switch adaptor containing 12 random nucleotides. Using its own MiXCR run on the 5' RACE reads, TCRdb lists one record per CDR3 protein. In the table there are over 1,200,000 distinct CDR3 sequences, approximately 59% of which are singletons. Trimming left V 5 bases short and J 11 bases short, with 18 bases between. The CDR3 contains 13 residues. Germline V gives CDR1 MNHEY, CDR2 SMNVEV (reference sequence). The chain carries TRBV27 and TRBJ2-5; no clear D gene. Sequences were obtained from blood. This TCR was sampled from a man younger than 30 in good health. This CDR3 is CASSPPGRDAQYF. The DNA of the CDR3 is TGTGCCAGCAGTCCCCCCGGTCGAGACGCGCAGTACTTC.